Here is one T cell receptor (beta chain) with its context. What it recognizes is unknown. Clones were read by immunoSEQ multiplex PCR, and TCRdb kept only the in-frame ones, dropping some. The sample shows roughly 350,000 clones, 86% of them seen only once. The data are from a study of cytomegalovirus exposure and HLA in healthy donors. Separate from the approximately 650-subject first cohort, the 120-subject validation cohort was the one that the donors belonged to. Overall study results and limits: Subsequent analysis of the roughly 120 validation repertoires found a tendency for first-cohort TCR clusters to co-occur.

The source material was PBMCs. The sequence was collected from a woman between 18 and 29 years old in good health and CMV-seronegative.

Here the CDR3 reads CAWSGPRQVHSYEQYF. CDR3 bases: TGTGCCTGGAGTGGGCCCCGACAGGTCCACTCCTACGAGCAGTACTTC. The gene calls are TRBV30 and TRBJ2-7, with D perhaps matching TRBD1 (6 bases). Trimming removed 1 base at V and 0 bases at J, with 16 bases between. The CDR3 sequence is 16 residues long. Germline lookup yields CDR1 GTSNPN and CDR2 SVGIG (reference sequence).